This T cell receptor (beta chain) originates from a study of beta chain features in type 1 diabetes. Whole-study findings and limits: Lower insertion and higher deletion counts appeared at VDJ junctions in type 1 diabetes patients. Patients and controls would be equally affected if PCR favored shorter templates. Any HLA type influence on TCRB rearrangement was left unresolved here. For Type 1 diabetes patients, all four CD4+ subsets carried TCRB CDR3s that were moderately but significantly shorter.

This CDR3 is built from 12 residues. Germline V CDR1 and CDR2: LNHDA, SQIVND (reference sequence). V shed 5 bases and J 16 bases; nucleotides not matched to a gene: 9. This clone has ten or more counts. The antigen is unknown. A sort by CD45RO/CCR7/CD25/CD127/CD95/CD27 yielded CD4+ naive, central memory, regulatory and stem cell-like memory cells. The whole isolated RNA underwent reverse transcription, so sequencing captured expressed TCRB transcripts. This table comes from immunoSEQ multiplex PCR, and its TCRdb copy is limited to in-frame clones, with some not included. The sample holds a few hundred thousand clones, over 9% seen once.

The source of this sequence is a man younger than 45 with type 1 diabetes. The sequenced sample was central memory CD4+ T cells from blood. This chain links TRBV19 with TRBJ2-1, with 9 bases identical to TRBD1. Written as DNA, the CDR3 is TGTGCCAGTAGTCCAACCGGGACAGGGCTTTTCTTC. The encoded protein is CASSPTGTGLFF.